The 18 T cell receptor beta chains presented below share a single source sample, sequenced in a study of T cells expressing NK-cell markers. From its re-call of the 5' RACE reads, TCRdb lists each CDR3 protein once, without DNA. The table lists 150,000 to 180,000 distinct CDR3 sequences. The sample comprised blood T cells: a sorted CD56 or NKG2C T cell subset, CD4+ or CD8+ T cells, or bulk PBMC T cells (not recorded which). Source of these receptors: a woman between 50 and 59 years old in good health.

This chain joins TRBV12-3 or TRBV12-4 and TRBJ2-3; TCRdb's assignment of TRBD2 cannot be checked, as there is no DNA. This CDR3 contains 19 residues. The CDR3: CASSSSGGPPRGGTDTQYF.

The gene calls are TRBV6-1 and TRBJ1-1; TCRdb returns TRBD1, unconfirmable since there is no DNA. This CDR3 is built from 15 residues. CDR1 MNHNS and CDR2 SASEGT come from the germline V gene. The CDR3 spells CASSDDDRGYTEAFF.

The V gene is TRBV4-1, the J gene TRBJ1-2. Germline V CDR1 and CDR2: MGHRA, YSYEKL. The CDR3 contains 17 residues. This chain's CDR3 is CASSQDISSGGGYGYTF.

The chain uses TRBV15 and TRBJ2-7; the TCRdb D gene call, TRBD1, has no DNA to confirm it. The CDR3 has 14 residues. Per the germline V gene, CDR1 is LNHNV and CDR2 is YYDKDF (reference sequence). This chain's CDR3 is CATSGDQALYEQYF. Supplemented by reference TRBV15 and TRBJ2-7, the full variable domain reads DAMVIQNPRYQVTQFGKPVTLSCSQTLNHNVMYWYQQKSSQAPKLLFHYYDKDFNNEADTPDNFQSRRPNTSFCFLDIRSPGLGDTAMYLCATSGDQALYEQYFGPGTRLTVT.

The chain recombines TRBV29-1 with TRBJ2-3; TCRdb lists TRBD1, though no DNA is available to test this call. CDR3 length: 15 amino acids. Germline V gene sequence: CDR1 SQVTM, CDR2 ANQGSEA. CDR3: CSVAETETTTDTQYF.

The V call is TRBV7-9, the J call TRBJ1-2; the TRBD1 assignment by TCRdb is unverifiable without DNA. Germline V gene lookup returns CDR1 SEHNR and CDR2 FQNEAQ (reference sequence). CDR3 length: 14 residues. CDR3 sequence: CASSDRDRVGGYTF. Looking up the rest from reference TRBV7-9 and TRBJ1-2 gives the full variable domain: DTGVSQNPRHKITKRGQNVTFRCDPISEHNRLYWYRQTLGQGPEFLTYFQNEAQLEKSRLLSDRFSAERPKGSFSTLEIQRTEQGDSAMYLCASSDRDRVGGYTFGSGTRLTVV.

The J gene is TRBJ2-2, the V gene TRBV2. CDR1 and CDR2 from the germline V gene are SNHLY and FYNNEI. CDR3 length: 12 amino acids. The CDR3 sequence is CASSELRGGMFF.

The chain recombines TRBV5-1 with TRBJ2-2. The CDR3 spans 15 residues. Germline CDR1 reads SGHRS; CDR2 reads YFSETQ. The CDR3 reads CASSHGPANTGELFF.

The V and J genes are TRBV12-3 or TRBV12-4 and TRBJ2-3; TCRdb returns TRBD1, unconfirmable since there is no DNA. The CDR3 consists of 13 residues. CDR3 residues: CASQGLGTDTQYF.

CDR3 in amino acids: CASGAFSTDTQYF. This sequence joins TRBV10-2 and TRBJ2-3. CDR3 length equals 13 residues. Germline-derived CDR1 and CDR2 are WSHSY and SAAADI.

The rearrangement joins TRBV29-1 to TRBJ2-1; TCRdb's D call, TRBD2, is unchecked because there is no DNA. Germline values: CDR1 SQVTM, CDR2 ANQGSEA. This CDR3 spans 14 amino acids. CDR3 in amino acids: CSVYPGGSYNEQFF.

The chain links TRBV7-9 to TRBJ2-3; TCRdb selects TRBD2, and the lack of DNA leaves this call unchecked. The CDR3 has 16 amino acids. Germline CDR1 reads SEHNR; CDR2 reads FQNEAQ (reference sequence). CDR3 sequence: CASSPGTSGRMMGQYF.

The gene calls are TRBV27 and TRBJ2-5; the D call from TCRdb, TRBD2, cannot be confirmed without DNA. The germline V gene has CDR1 MNHEY and CDR2 SMNVEV (reference sequence). The CDR3 length is 15 residues. This CDR3 reads CASNPSQGLGETQYF.

This chain joins TRBV5-1 and TRBJ2-3; lacking DNA, the TRBD2 call made by TCRdb goes unchecked. CDR3 length equals 18 residues. Germline V lookup: CDR1 SGHRS, CDR2 YFSETQ. CDR3 loop: CASSLKFGLAEAADTQYF. The variable domain in full, with the rest retrieved from reference TRBV5-1 and TRBJ2-3, is KAGVTQTPRYLIKTRGQQVTLSCSPISGHRSVSWYQQTPGQGLQFLFEYFSETQRNKGNFPGRFSGRQFSNSRSEMNVSTLELGDSALYLCASSLKFGLAEAADTQYFGPGTRLTVL.

This rearrangement joins TRBV12-3 or TRBV12-4 to TRBJ1-2. The CDR3 extends over 14 amino acids. This CDR3 reads CASSWAGLGFGYTF.

This chain uses TRBV27 with TRBJ2-7. Germline V gene lookup returns CDR1 MNHEY and CDR2 SMNVEV (reference sequence). CDR3 length: 14 residues. The CDR3 protein is CASSHGGRTYEQYF.

V and J are TRBV14 and TRBJ2-1; TCRdb's assignment of TRBD2 cannot be checked, as there is no DNA. This CDR3 is built from 19 residues. Germline V gene data show CDR1 as SGHDN and CDR2 as FVKESK. The CDR3 region is CASSQNGTSGSVRANEQFF. The entire variable domain, with the rest obtained from reference TRBV14 and TRBJ2-1, is as follows: EAGVTQFPSHSVIEKGQTVTLRCDPISGHDNLYWYRRVMGKEIKFLLHFVKESKQDESGMPNNRFLAERTGGTYSTLKVQPAELEDSGVYFCASSQNGTSGSVRANEQFFGPGTRLTVL.

The chain joins TRBV5-1 to TRBJ2-7. Germline V gene data show CDR1 as SGHRS and CDR2 as YFSETQ. This CDR3 is 14 amino acids long. The CDR3 reads CASSLGRESYEQYF.